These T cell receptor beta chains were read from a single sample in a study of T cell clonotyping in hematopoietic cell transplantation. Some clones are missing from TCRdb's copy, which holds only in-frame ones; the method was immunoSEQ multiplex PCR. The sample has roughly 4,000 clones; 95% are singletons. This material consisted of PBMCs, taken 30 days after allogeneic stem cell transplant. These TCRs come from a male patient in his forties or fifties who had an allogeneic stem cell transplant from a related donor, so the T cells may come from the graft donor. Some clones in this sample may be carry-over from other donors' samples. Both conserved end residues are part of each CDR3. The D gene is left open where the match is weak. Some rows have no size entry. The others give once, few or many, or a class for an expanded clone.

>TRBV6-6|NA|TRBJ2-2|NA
TGTGCCAGCAGTTACTGGGAGACCGGGGAGCTGTTTTTT
CASSYWETGELFF
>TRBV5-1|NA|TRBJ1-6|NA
TGCGCCAGCAGCTTGGCCGAAGATTCACCCCTCCACTTT
CASSLAEDSPLHF
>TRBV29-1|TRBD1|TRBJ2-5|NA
TGCAGCGTCGACGGGACAGGGGCAGAGACCCAGTACTTC
CSVDGTGAETQYF
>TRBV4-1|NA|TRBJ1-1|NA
TGCGCCAGCAGCCAAGGACTCCTCGGACGGCGAATGAACACTGAAGCTTTCTTT
CASSQGLLGRRMNTEAFF
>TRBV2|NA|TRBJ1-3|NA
TGTGCCAGCATTCCGGGGAGCGGTGGAAACACCATATATTTT
CASIPGSGGNTIYF
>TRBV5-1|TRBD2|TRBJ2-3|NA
TGCGCCAGCAGGGGGAGGGGTTCCAGCACAGATACGCAGTATTTT
CASRGRGSSTDTQYF
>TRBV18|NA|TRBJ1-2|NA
TGTGCCAGCTCACCCTCCCGACAGGACTATGGCTACACCTTC
CASSPSRQDYGYTF
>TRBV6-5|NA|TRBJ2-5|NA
TGTGCCAGCAGGGTATCAGAGACCCAGTACTTC
CASRVSETQYF
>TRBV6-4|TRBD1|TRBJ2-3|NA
TGTGCCAGCAGTTTACAACAGGGGGCGGACACAGATACGCAGTATTTT
CASSLQQGADTDTQYF
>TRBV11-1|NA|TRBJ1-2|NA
TGTGCCAGCAGCCCTTGGAGAGGGCAGGAAGGCTACACCTTC
CASSPWRGQEGYTF
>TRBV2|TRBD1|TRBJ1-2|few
TGTGCCAGCAGTGAAAGAAGGGGGCGCGACAGTTTCTATGGCTACACCTTC
CASSERRGRDSFYGYTF
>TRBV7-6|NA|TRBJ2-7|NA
TGTGCCAGCAGCTTAGTGGACGGCGCTCGATCCTACGAGCAGTACTTC
CASSLVDGARSYEQYF